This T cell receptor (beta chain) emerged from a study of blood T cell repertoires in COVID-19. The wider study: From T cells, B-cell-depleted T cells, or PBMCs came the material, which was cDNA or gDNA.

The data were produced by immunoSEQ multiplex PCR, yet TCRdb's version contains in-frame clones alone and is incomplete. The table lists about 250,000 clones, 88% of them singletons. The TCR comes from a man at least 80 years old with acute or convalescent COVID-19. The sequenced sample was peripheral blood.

This chain's CDR3 is CASSLRQGLTGNEQFF. The CDR3, as DNA: TGTGCCAGCAGCCTCCGACAGGGGCTGACTGGGAATGAGCAGTTCTTC. V and J are TRBV14 and TRBJ2-1; 8 bases are a match to TRBD1. Germline lookup yields CDR1 SGHDN and CDR2 FVKESK. This CDR3 comprises 16 residues. J gave up 7 bases and V 4 bases, and 12 bases lay outside the gene matches.